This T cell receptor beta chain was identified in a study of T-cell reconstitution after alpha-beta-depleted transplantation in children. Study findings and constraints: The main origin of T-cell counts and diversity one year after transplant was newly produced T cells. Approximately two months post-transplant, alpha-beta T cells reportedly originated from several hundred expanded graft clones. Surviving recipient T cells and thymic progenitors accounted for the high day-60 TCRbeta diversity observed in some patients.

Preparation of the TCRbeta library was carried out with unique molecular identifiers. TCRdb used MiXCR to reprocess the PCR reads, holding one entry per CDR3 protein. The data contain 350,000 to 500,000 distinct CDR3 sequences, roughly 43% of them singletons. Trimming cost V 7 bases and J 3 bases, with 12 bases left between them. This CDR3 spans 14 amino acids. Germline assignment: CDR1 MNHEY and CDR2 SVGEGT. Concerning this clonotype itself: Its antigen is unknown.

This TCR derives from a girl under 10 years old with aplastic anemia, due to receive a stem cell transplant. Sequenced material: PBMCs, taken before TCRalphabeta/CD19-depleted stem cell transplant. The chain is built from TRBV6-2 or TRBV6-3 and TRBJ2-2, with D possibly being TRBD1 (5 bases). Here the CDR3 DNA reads TGTGCCAGCACGGCCCAGGGATACACCGGGGAGCTGTTTTTT. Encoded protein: CASTAQGYTGELFF.